This T cell receptor beta chain was sequenced in a study of blood T cells in healthy people across ages. For the second PCR, which ran for about 6 to 11 cycles, a sample-barcoded 5' primer and a J-beta primer mix were used. With 12 random nucleotides, a template-switch adaptor tagged each individual cDNA molecule. All samples yielded 3 million or more CDR3-containing paired-end reads. TCRdb used MiXCR to reprocess the 5' RACE reads, holding one entry per CDR3 protein. The table shows around 1.5 million distinct CDR3 sequences, with about 35% occurring only once. With V trimmed by 4 bases and J by 0 bases, 5 bases remained unmatched. Germline V gene data show CDR1 as MNHNS and CDR2 as SASEGT. CDR3 size: 16 residues.

The chain carries TRBV6-1 and TRBJ2-7; 11 bases match TRBD2. The sequenced sample consisted of blood. This clonotype was sampled from a young woman in good health. In nucleotides, the CDR3 is TGTGCCAGCAGTGCCCTAGCGGGGGGAGCCTCCTACGAGCAGTACTTC. This translates into CASSALAGGASYEQYF.